The rows below give T cell receptor beta chains drawn from one sample of a study of blood T cell repertoires in COVID-19. Libraries were prepared by immunoSEQ multiplex PCR; TCRdb keeps only in-frame clonotypes and omits some of them. The data show about 300,000 clones, 85% to 90% seen once. The sample taken for sequencing was peripheral blood. Every receptor here comes from a man in his forties or fifties with acute or convalescent COVID-19. Both conserved end residues are part of each CDR3. D genes are given only for firm matches. Not every row has a clone size; where given, it reads once, few, many or a size class.

J | size | length | D | V | DNA | CDR3
TRBJ1-5 | . | 16 | . | TRBV6-6 | TGTGCCAGCAGTTACGGCCGCCAGGTCCCCAATCAGCCCCAGCATTTT | CASSYGRQVPNQPQHF
TRBJ1-4 | once | 15 | . | TRBV7-9 | TGTGCCAGCAGCTTCAGGGAGGGGGTGGATGAAAAACTGTTTTTT | CASSFREGVDEKLFF
TRBJ1-2 | . | 14 | . | TRBV12-5 | TGTGCTAGTGGTTTGAATCCAGGCAACTATGGCTACACCTTC | CASGLNPGNYGYTF
TRBJ2-7 | . | 15 | . | TRBV5-4 | TGTGCCAGCAGCTATAACCGGGACATCGGCTACGAGCAGTACTTC | CASSYNRDIGYEQYF
TRBJ2-7 | . | 17 | . | TRBV27 | TGTGCCAGCAGTTTAGCGAGCTCGCGGGGACCGGTCTACGAGCAGTACTTC | CASSLASSRGPVYEQYF
TRBJ1-1 | . | 13 | . | TRBV5-1 | TGCGCCAGCCAGGGAGGAACGAACACTGAAGCTTTCTTT | CASQGGTNTEAFF
TRBJ1-3 | . | 17 | TRBD1 | TRBV7-8 | TGTGCCAGCAGCTTAAAACAGGGGTTCCTCTCTGGAAACACCATATATTTT | CASSLKQGFLSGNTIYF
TRBJ1-2 | . | 16 | . | TRBV5-6 | TGTGCCAGCAGCCCCCTGGGAGGGAACAGGAACTATGGCTACACCTTC | CASSPLGGNRNYGYTF
TRBJ2-2 | . | 16 | . | TRBV27 | TGTGCCAGCAGTTTAATTAGGGGCTGGAACACCGGGGAGCTGTTTTTT | CASSLIRGWNTGELFF
TRBJ2-6 | . | 17 | . | TRBV4-1 | TGCGCCAGCAGCCGTGGCAGGGGAGGGGCTGGGGCCAACGTCCTGACTTTC | CASSRGRGGAGANVLTF